The present T cell receptor (beta chain) was sequenced within a study of blood T cell repertoires in COVID-19. V lost 2 bases, J lost 5 bases, and 15 bases lay in between. The germline gives CDR1 LNHNV, CDR2 YYDKDF (reference sequence). This CDR3 has 16 residues. Clones were sequenced by immunoSEQ multiplex PCR, and TCRdb holds only the in-frame ones, with some missing. The sample lists roughly 350,000 clones, about 93% occurring once. This clone has only a few counts. The V call is TRBV15, the J call TRBJ1-4; TRBD1 might be the D (6 bases). The sequencing input was peripheral blood. The receptor was derived from a woman aged 18-29 years who had recovered from COVID-19. CDR3 loop: CATSRLQGLGNEKLFF. The CDR3 nucleotides are TGTGCCACCAGCAGATTACAGGGCTTGGGGAATGAAAAACTGTTTTTT.